This T cell receptor (beta chain) was captured by sequencing in a study of tumor-infiltrating lymphocytes in localized non-small cell lung cancer (dated by TCRdb to the early 2020s). Broadly, across the study: Patients whose samples were collected after neoadjuvant chemotherapy, as well as both smokers and never-smokers and several histologies, were included in the cohort. Resected tumor tissue and uninvolved lung tissue described as non-adjacent to the tumor were contributed by each patient, with both tissues obtained from the same patient. Alongside flow cytometry, multiplex immunofluorescence, RNA-seq, exome sequencing and proteomics, TCR sequencing was applied to the same patients as one of several integrated assays. In total, the ICON cohort was made up of around 140 surgical patients who had localized non-small cell lung cancer and whose tumors were resected. A total of roughly 51 patients were part of the paired comparison of immunoSEQ T-cell fraction between tumor and uninvolved lung.

Study-wide conclusions, independent of this receptor: Because different assays used different pieces of the same tissue, technical variation could not be distinguished from intratumor heterogeneity. The TCR-derived T-cell fraction showed no difference between the flow cytometry-defined immunotypes IM1 (good prognosis) and IM2 (poor prognosis). Assay coverage differed among patients according to how much tissue was available, so only a subset of the cohort had TCR sequencing. In line with immunofluorescence CD3 counts, TCRbeta sequencing supported higher T cell infiltration in tumors compared with uninvolved lung tissue. No association of tumor T-cell fraction from TCR sequencing with recurrence-free survival was found (p = 0.61).

V and J lose 4 bases and 8 bases, and a span of 6 bases separates them. The CDR3 spans 10 residues, from the cysteine through the phenylalanine. The CDR3 DNA has 30 bases and is translated from base 1. CDR1 and CDR2 (SGHKS, YYEKEE) derive from the germline V gene (reference sequence). Patient enrollment in ICON started in the first half of 2016, and the final patient was enrolled in late 2018. Fresh tumor and matched uninvolved tissue for in-depth immune analyses, including TCR sequencing, were collected from a subcohort of approximately 82 patients. No cell sorting was done, and TCR sequencing was instead run on DNA isolated from bulk tissue. Turning to this clone: Its antigen specificity is not known. The sample holds no much larger clone one base away, and base qualities are not on file.

The immunoSEQ assay used for TCR sequencing gave the T-cell fraction in both tumor and uninvolved lung tissue. In the authors' own workflow: In the survival analysis, patients were divided into a high T-cell fraction group (upper tertile) and a low T-cell fraction group (lower two tertiles), and the two groups were compared using a log-rank test. A signed-rank test was used to test differences in T-cell fraction between paired tumor and uninvolved lung samples. This is the immuneACCESS table as TCRdb keeps it, with only in-frame sequences that have V and J called. A part of the clones is gone; compared with another copy, unresolved V genes explain less than half, and the rest is unexplained. V, J and clone size are those of that table, while D and trimming were read from the DNA. This sample comprises more than 9,500 clones, 80% to 90% of them detected only once. The biggest ten clones account for under 9.5% of the sample.

The material sequenced was lung tumor tissue. This TCR derives from a human donor with non-small cell lung cancer. The rearrangement joined TRBV5-5 to TRBJ1-1; the D segment cannot be called with confidence. The CDR3 here reads CASSNGEAFF. The bases are TGTGCCAGCAGCAACGGGGAAGCTTTCTTT.